One and the same sample provided the 13 T cell receptor beta chains below, sequenced in a study of shared clonotypes between healthy human individuals. CD8 cells classed as naive were CD45RO-negative and positively selected for CCR7, excluding terminally differentiated effector memory CD45RA+ cells. Sequencing was performed with immunoSEQ multiplex PCR; in TCRdb, only in-frame clones are kept and a portion is missing. The repertoire holds roughly 550,000 clones, with 95% to 96% as singletons. The sample consisted of naive CD8+ T cells sorted from blood. Source of these receptors: a woman aged 25-40 years in good health.

The chain recombines TRBV30 with TRBJ1-1; no firm D call. Germline assignment: CDR1 GTSNPN and CDR2 SVGIG (reference sequence). The ends were cut back, 7 bases at V and 3 bases at J, with 12 bases in the middle. The CDR3 consists of 12 residues. The CDR3 region has the DNA TGTGCCTTCCTTCGGCTGGACACTGAAGCTTTCTTT. Its protein product is CAFLRLDTEAFF.

The chain recombines TRBV28 with TRBJ2-5; 9 bases are shared with TRBD2. The J call could be wrong; TRBJ2-7 is a better fit for the DNA end. This CDR3 region has 14 residues. Germline lookup yields CDR1 MDHEN and CDR2 SYDVKM. The CDR3 nucleotides read TGTGCCAGCAGTTTATGGGCGGGAGGGTACGAGCAGTACTTC. Translating it yields CASSLWAGGYEQYF.

CDR3 residues: CASSIVSGINDEQYF. For the CDR3, the DNA is TGTGCCAGTAGTATAGTTAGCGGGATTAACGACGAGCAGTACTTC. V and J are TRBV19 and TRBJ2-7; 8 bases map to TRBD2. This CDR3 spans 15 amino acids. V dropped 1 base and J dropped 5; count of bases not matched to a gene: 7. Per germline, CDR1 LNHDA and CDR2 SQIVND (reference sequence).

In this sample, this clone turned up once. The V and J genes are TRBV10-1 and TRBJ2-7; 12 positions match TRBD2. This CDR3 has 15 amino acids. V gave up 6 bases and J gave up 6 bases; unmatched junction bases: 9. Germline V lookup: CDR1 WNHNN, CDR2 SYGVQD (reference sequence). In DNA, the CDR3 is TGCGCCAGCAGCCCTAGCGGGAGGGCCTTCAGCGAGCAGTACTTC. Protein sequence: CASSPSGRAFSEQYF.

The J gene is TRBJ2-7, the V gene TRBV7-6, with TRBD1 matching 9 bases. The V segment lost 3 bases and the J segment 0 bases; nucleotides outside the gene matches: 3. Germline CDR1 reads SGHVS; CDR2 reads FNYEAQ. The CDR3 loop spans 15 amino acids. The CDR3 sequence is CASSFGTGSSYEQYF. As DNA, the CDR3 is TGTGCCAGCAGCTTTGGGACAGGGAGCTCCTACGAGCAGTACTTC.

The J gene is TRBJ1-1, the V gene TRBV11-3, with D unclear. The CDR3 runs 12 residues. V lost 5 bases and J 8 bases, leaving 12 bases between the germline ends. Germline CDR1 is SGHNT and CDR2 is YENEEA. CDR3 in amino acids: CASSGREGEAFF. Here the CDR3 DNA reads TGTGCCAGCAGCGGGCGGGAGGGCGAAGCTTTCTTT.

The gene calls are TRBV6-1 and TRBJ1-1; a weak D match, TRBD1 (5 bases). Trimming removed 3 bases at V and 1 base at J, with 6 bases between. Germline V lookup: CDR1 MNHNS, CDR2 SASEGT. CDR3 length: 13 amino acids. DNA for the CDR3: TGTGCCAGCAGTGACGGGGGGAACACTGAAGCTTTCTTT. Residues: CASSDGGNTEAFF.

The CDR3 sequence is CASSTLTGTNTGELFF. The CDR3 region has the DNA TGTGCCAGCAGCACTTTGACAGGGACGAACACCGGGGAGCTGTTTTTT. The V call is TRBV21-1, the J call TRBJ2-2; TRBD1, the table's D call, was not compared with the DNA. TRBV21-1 is recorded as a pseudogene. The CDR3 spans 16 residues.

This clone is a singleton in its sample. V gene TRBV18 combines with J gene TRBJ2-7; 9 bases fit TRBD2. Germline trimming cut 0 bases from V and 3 bases from J; bases unmatched to any gene: 6. This CDR3 comprises 16 residues. Germline CDR1 KGHSH, CDR2 LQKENI. The CDR3 reads CASSPPIAGEFYEQYF. Here the CDR3 DNA reads TGTGCCAGCTCACCACCGATAGCGGGAGAGTTCTACGAGCAGTACTTC.

This chain links TRBV7-9 with TRBJ2-3, with D possibly being TRBD2 (6 bases). CDR3 length: 16 amino acids. The V gene's germline CDR1 is SEHNR and CDR2 FQNEAQ (reference sequence). V was pared by 4 bases and J by 1 base, with 15 bases between. This CDR3 reads CASSYPLAEGTDTQYF. The DNA for the CDR3 is TGTGCCAGCAGCTACCCTTTAGCGGAGGGCACAGATACGCAGTATTTT.

This sequence joins TRBV4-1 and TRBJ2-1, with TRBD2 matching 9 bases. The CDR3 contains 17 residues. Germline CDR1 MGHRA, CDR2 YSYEKL. Trimming cost V 3 bases and J 6 bases; bases outside gene matches: 12. DNA of the CDR3: TGCGCCAGCAGCCAGGCCGAAGCGGGAGGTCCCCTCAATGAGCAGTTCTTC. It yields the protein CASSQAEAGGPLNEQFF.

The chain links TRBV6-1 to TRBJ2-7; no clear D. Germline CDR1 reads MNHNS; CDR2 reads SASEGT. Trimming stripped 8 bases from V and 3 bases from J, with 20 bases between. The CDR3 covers 15 residues. The CDR3 reads CASFGQLQESYEQYF. The CDR3 DNA sequence: TGTGCCAGCTTCGGGCAGCTCCAAGAAAGCTACGAGCAGTACTTC.

Regarding this clone: The same CDR3 arises from other DNA sequences in this sample as well. V gene TRBV13 combines with J gene TRBJ2-5, with 7 bases lining up with TRBD1. Germline V gene sequence: CDR1 PRHDT, CDR2 FYEKMQ (reference sequence). Trimming at V came to 4 bases and at J to 3 bases, leaving 2 bases not matched to a gene. This CDR3 comprises 13 residues. The CDR3 is CASSYDREETQYF. Written as DNA, the CDR3 is TGTGCCAGCAGCTACGACAGGGAAGAGACCCAGTACTTC.